The 10 T cell receptor beta chains below come from one sample, sequenced in a study of T cells in Graves' hyperthyroidism and ophthalmopathy. Regions amplified from RNA transcripts were the TCR beta CDR3 regions. First-round RT-PCR with HTBI primers amplified the TCR CDR3 region. Each CDR3 protein is one row after TCRdb ran MiXCR on the multiplex PCR reads. The sample carries approximately 600,000 distinct CDR3 sequences, approximately 15% recorded once. Sequenced sample: blood. The origin of the receptors is a woman in her late teens or twenties with Graves' ophthalmopathy.

There are many counts of this clonotype. The V gene is TRBV5-1, the J gene TRBJ2-1, with a weak D call TRBD1 (6 bases). V was shortened by 2 bases and J by 6 bases, with 15 bases between the two germline ends. The CDR3 has 15 residues. Germline CDR1 and CDR2: SGHRS and YFSETQ. CDR3 protein: CASSFYLDSPNEQFF. In DNA form, the CDR3 reads TGCGCCAGCAGCTTCTACCTGGACAGCCCCAATGAGCAGTTCTTC.

This clonotype has at least ten counts. The genes are TRBV7-2 and TRBJ2-3, with TRBD2 as a possible D gene (7 bases). The CDR3 is made up of 16 amino acids. From germline, CDR1 is SGHTA and CDR2 FQGNSA. The V end lost 1 base, the J end lost 2 bases, and 13 bases lay between the germline ends. The CDR3 protein is CASSLVGGRVTDTQYF. CDR3 coding DNA: TGTGCCAGCAGCTTAGTGGGGGGGCGAGTCACAGATACGCAGTATTTT.

This clonotype was counted ten times or more. The chain combines TRBV5-8 with TRBJ2-1, with 9 bases lining up with TRBD2. CDR1 is SGHTS and CDR2 is YDEGEE in the germline V gene. This CDR3 has 15 amino acids. V gave up 0 bases and J gave up 2 bases; unmatched junction bases: 0. The CDR3 bases are TGTGCCAGCAGCTTGGGACTAGCGGCCTACAATGAGCAGTTCTTC. Its translation is CASSLGLAAYNEQFF.

The table lists this clonotype with many counts. The chain couples TRBV2 to TRBJ1-2; TRBD1 matches 9 bases. This CDR3 contains 14 residues. Unmatched junction bases numbered 8, after V lost 4 bases and J lost 8 bases. The germline V gene encodes CDR1 SNHLY and CDR2 FYNNEI. In DNA, the CDR3 is TGTGCCAGCAGTGGAAACAGGGGGCTTGAGGGCTACACCTTC. It yields the protein CASSGNRGLEGYTF. The complete variable domain, with remaining parts taken from reference TRBV2 and TRBJ1-2, reads EPEVTQTPSHQVTQMGQEVILRCVPISNHLYFYWYRQILGQKVEFLVSFYNNEISEKSEIFDDQFSVERPDGSNFTLKIRSTKLEDSAMYFCASSGNRGLEGYTFGSGTRLTVV.

This clonotype was counted many times. At one of its ends the junction is not consistent with the germline gene, which may arise from a read error. The chain uses TRBV2 and TRBJ2-1; possible D gene TRBD2, 6 bases. The CDR3 spans 12 residues. In germline, CDR1 is SNHLY, CDR2 FYNNEI. The CDR3 loop reads CASSEGGNEQFF. CDR3 nucleotides: TGTGCCAGCAGCGAAGGAGGGAATGAGCAGTTCTTC.

V gene TRBV20-1 combines with J gene TRBJ1-1, with a tentative D call TRBD1 (5 bases). The CDR3 covers 14 residues. Between the trimmed V and J ends, which lost 5 bases and 1 base, there was a span of 14 bases. The germline V gene has CDR1 DFQATT and CDR2 SNEGSKA (reference sequence). Written as DNA, the CDR3 is TGCAGTGCTCGGAGGGGCCCCGCGAACACTGAAGCTTTCTTT. Amino acid sequence: CSARRGPANTEAFF.

This clonotype was observed at least ten times. The V call is TRBV7-9, the J call TRBJ1-1, with TRBD1 matching 8 bases. CDR1 and CDR2 (germline): SEHNR, FQNEAQ (reference sequence). This CDR3 has 12 amino acids. With V trimmed by 5 bases and J by 7 bases, 3 bases remained unmatched. Here the CDR3 reads CASSQQGVEAFF. The CDR3 DNA reads TGTGCCAGCAGCCAACAGGGGGTTGAAGCTTTCTTT.

This clonotype was detected many times. The CDR3 reads CASSLPSGYNEQFF. The CDR3 nucleotides are TGTGCCAGCAGCTTGCCTAGCGGCTACAATGAGCAGTTCTTC. The chain links TRBV11-3 to TRBJ2-1, with 7 positions matching TRBD2. From germline, CDR1 is SGHNT and CDR2 YENEEA. The CDR3 runs 14 residues. Germline trimming cut 3 bases from V and 3 bases from J; bases unmatched to any gene: 2.

This clonotype came up a few times. CDR3 amino acids: CASSFLTSGISYNEQFF. CDR3 in DNA: TGTGCCAGCAGCTTCCTGACTAGCGGGATTTCCTACAATGAGCAGTTCTTC. The J gene is TRBJ2-1, the V gene TRBV6-1, with TRBD2 matching over 11 bases. J was trimmed by 1 base and V by 6 bases; bases with no gene match: 8. The CDR3 totals 17 residues. In germline, CDR1 is MNHNS, CDR2 SASEGT.

This clonotype was counted at least ten times. The chain couples TRBV5-1 to TRBJ1-1; D not certain. Germline V gene sequence: CDR1 SGHRS, CDR2 YFSETQ. This CDR3 is 14 amino acids long. V was shortened by 0 bases and J by 5 bases, with 11 bases between the two germline ends. The CDR3 nucleotides are TGCGCCAGCAGCTTGGTGGCAGCAACTACTGAAGCTTTCTTT. Translation gives CASSLVAATTEAFF.